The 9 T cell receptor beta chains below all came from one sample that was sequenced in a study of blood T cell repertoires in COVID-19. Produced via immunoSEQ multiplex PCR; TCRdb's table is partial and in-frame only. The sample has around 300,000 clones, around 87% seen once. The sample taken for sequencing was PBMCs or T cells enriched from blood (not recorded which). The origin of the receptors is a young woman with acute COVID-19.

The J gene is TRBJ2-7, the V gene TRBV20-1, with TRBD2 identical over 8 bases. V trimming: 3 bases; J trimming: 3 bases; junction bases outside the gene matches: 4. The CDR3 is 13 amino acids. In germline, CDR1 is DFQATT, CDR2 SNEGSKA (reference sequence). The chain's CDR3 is CSASTGGSYEQYF. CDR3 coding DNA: TGCAGTGCTAGTACGGGGGGGAGCTACGAGCAGTACTTC.

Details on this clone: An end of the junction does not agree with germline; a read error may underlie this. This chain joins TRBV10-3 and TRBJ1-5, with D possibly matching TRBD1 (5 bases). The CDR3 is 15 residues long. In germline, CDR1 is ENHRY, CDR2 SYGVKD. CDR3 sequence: CAISESTVSNQPQHF. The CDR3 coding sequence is TGTGCCATCAGCGAGTCGACAGTTAGCAATCAGCCCCAGCATTTT.

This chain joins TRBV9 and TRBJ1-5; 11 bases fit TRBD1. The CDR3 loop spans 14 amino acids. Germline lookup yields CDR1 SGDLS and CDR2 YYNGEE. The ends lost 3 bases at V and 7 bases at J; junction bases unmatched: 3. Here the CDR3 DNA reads TGTGCCAGCAGCGCCGGGACAGGGGGACAGCCCCAGCATTTT. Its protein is CASSAGTGGQPQHF.

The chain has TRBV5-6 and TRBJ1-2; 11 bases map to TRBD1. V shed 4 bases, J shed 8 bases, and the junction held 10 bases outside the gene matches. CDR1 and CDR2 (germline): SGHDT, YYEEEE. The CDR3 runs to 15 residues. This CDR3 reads CASSLPGQGVEGYTF. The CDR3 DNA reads TGTGCCAGCAGCCTGCCGGGACAGGGGGTCGAGGGCTACACCTTC.

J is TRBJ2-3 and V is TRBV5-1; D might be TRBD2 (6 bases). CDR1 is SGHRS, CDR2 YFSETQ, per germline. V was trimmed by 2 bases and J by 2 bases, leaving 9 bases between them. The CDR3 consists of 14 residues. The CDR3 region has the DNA TGCGCCAGCAGCTTATCGGGACTCACAGATACGCAGTATTTT. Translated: CASSLSGLTDTQYF. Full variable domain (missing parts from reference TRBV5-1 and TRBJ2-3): KAGVTQTPRYLIKTRGQQVTLSCSPISGHRSVSWYQQTPGQGLQFLFEYFSETQRNKGNFPGRFSGRQFSNSRSEMNVSTLELGDSALYLCASSLSGLTDTQYFGPGTRLTVL.

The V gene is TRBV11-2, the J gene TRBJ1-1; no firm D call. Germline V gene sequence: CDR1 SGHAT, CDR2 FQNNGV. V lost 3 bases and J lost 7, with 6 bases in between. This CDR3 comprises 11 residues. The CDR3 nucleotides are TGTGCCAGCAGCTTCGCAGGTGAAGCTTTCTTT. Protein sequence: CASSFAGEAFF. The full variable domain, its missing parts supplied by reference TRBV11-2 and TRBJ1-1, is EAGVAQSPRYKIIEKRQSVAFWCNPISGHATLYWYQQILGQGPKLLIQFQNNGVVDDSQLPKDRFSAERLKGVDSTLKIQPAKLEDSAVYLCASSFAGEAFFGQGTRLTVV.

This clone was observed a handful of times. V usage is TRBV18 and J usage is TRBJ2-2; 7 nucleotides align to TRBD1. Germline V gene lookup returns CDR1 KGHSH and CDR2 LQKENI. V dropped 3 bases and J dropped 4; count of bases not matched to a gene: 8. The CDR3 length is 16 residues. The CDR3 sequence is CASSPIIAGGTGELFF. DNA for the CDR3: TGTGCCAGCTCACCTATTATCGCAGGGGGCACCGGGGAGCTGTTTTTT.

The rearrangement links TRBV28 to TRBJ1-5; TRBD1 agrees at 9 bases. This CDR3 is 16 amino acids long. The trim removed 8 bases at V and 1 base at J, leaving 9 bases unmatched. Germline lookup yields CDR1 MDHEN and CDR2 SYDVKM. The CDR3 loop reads CASAGPGTGSNQPQHF. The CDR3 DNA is TGTGCCAGCGCTGGGCCAGGGACAGGGAGCAATCAGCCCCAGCATTTT.

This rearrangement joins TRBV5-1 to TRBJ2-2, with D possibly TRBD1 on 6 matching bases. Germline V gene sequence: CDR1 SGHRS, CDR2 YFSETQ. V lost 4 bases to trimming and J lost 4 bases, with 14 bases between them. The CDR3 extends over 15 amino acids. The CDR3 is CASSTIMTGTGELFF. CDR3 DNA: TGCGCCAGCAGCACTATAATGACAGGCACCGGGGAGCTGTTTTTT.